This T cell receptor (beta chain) was identified in a study of shared clonotypes between healthy human individuals. Overall study context: There were three CD4 naive, three CD4 memory, two CD8 naive and one CD8 memory plates per donor. General study results and limits: Non-shared clonotypes had lower generation probabilities than clonotypes shared by all four sorted-subset donors. Rarefaction gave evidence that sorted-subset sequencing remained incomplete despite large depth.

Note on this clone: What it binds is not known. The same CDR3 also results from other DNA sequences found in this sample.

Germline V CDR1 and CDR2: SGHNT, YYREEE (reference sequence). The CDR3 is 15 amino acids. Trimming left V 2 bases short and J 0 bases short, with 8 bases between. Repertoires were generated with immunoSEQ multiplex PCR, while TCRdb's copy carries only in-frame clones and drops some. Seen here are approximately 1.5 million clones, 95% to 99% observed once, and the top ten hold roughly 0.4%. The TCR sequence derives from a man aged 25-45 years in good health. Material: naive CD4+ T cells sorted from blood. Subset defined: CD45RA+ positively selected. This chain uses TRBV5-4 with TRBJ2-2; D tentatively fits TRBD1 or TRBD2 (5 bases each). The CDR3 coding sequence is TGTGCCAGCAGCTTTGGGGGACCGAACACCGGGGAGCTGTTTTTT. Amino acids: CASSFGGPNTGELFF.